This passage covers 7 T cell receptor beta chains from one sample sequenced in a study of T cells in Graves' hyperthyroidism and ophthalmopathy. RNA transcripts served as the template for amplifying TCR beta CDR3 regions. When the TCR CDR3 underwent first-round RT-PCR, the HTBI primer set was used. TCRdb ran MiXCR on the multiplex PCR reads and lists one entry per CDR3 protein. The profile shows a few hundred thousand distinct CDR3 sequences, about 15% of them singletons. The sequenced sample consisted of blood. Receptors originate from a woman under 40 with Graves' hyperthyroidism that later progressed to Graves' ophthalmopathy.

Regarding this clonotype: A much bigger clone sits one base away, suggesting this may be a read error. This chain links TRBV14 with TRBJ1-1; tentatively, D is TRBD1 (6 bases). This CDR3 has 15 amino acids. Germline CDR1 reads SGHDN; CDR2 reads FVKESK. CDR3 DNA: TGTGCCAGCAGCCACAACAGGGCCCCGAGGACTGAAGTTTTCTTT. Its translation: CASSHNRAPRTEVFF.

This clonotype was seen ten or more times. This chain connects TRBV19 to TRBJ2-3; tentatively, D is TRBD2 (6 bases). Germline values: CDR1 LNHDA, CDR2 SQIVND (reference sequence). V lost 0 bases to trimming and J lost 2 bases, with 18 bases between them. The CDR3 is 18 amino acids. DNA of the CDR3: TGTGCCAGTAGTATAGATCGGTCGAGCGGGTGGAACACAGATACGCAGTATTTT. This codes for CASSIDRSSGWNTDTQYF.

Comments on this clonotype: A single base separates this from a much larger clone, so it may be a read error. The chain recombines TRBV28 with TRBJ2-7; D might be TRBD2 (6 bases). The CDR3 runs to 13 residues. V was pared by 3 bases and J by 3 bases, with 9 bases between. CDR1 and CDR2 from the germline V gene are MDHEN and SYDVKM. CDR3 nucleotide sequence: TGTGCCAGCAGTTTCGGGGGAGACTACGAGCAGTACTTC. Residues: CASSFGGDYEQYF.

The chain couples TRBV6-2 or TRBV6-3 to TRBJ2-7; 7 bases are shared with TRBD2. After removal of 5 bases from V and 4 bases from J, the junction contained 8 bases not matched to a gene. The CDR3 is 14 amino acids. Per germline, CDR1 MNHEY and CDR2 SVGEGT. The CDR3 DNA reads TGTGCCAGCAGTCCCCGGGAGGCAGATTACGAGCAGTACTTC. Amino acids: CASSPREADYEQYF.

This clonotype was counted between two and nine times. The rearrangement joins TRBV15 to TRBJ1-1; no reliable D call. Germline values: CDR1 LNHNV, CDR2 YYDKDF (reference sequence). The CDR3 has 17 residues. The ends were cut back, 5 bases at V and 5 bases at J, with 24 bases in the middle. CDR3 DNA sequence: TGTGCCACCAGCCCACCGGAGGGTGCCCAGAGAGGAACTGAAGCTTTCTTT. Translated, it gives CATSPPEGAQRGTEAFF. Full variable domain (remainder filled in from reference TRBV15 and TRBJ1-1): DAMVIQNPRYQVTQFGKPVTLSCSQTLNHNVMYWYQQKSSQAPKLLFHYYDKDFNNEADTPDNFQSRRPNTSFCFLDIRSPGLGDTAMYLCATSPPEGAQRGTEAFFGQGTRLTVV.

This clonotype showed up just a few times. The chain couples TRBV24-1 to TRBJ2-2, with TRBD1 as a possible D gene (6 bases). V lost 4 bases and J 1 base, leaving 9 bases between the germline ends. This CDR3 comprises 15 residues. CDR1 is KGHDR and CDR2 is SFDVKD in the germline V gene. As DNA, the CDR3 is TGTGCCACCAGTGAGGCGGACAGGAACACCGGGGAGCTGTTTTTT. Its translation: CATSEADRNTGELFF.

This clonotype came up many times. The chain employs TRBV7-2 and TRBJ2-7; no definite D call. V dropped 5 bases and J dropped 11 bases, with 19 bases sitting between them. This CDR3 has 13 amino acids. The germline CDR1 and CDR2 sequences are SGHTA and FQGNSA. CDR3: CASSTNRYLHEYF. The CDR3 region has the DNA TGTGCCAGCAGCACGAACAGATACCTACACGAGTACTTC.